The present TCR beta chain was sequenced within a study of PD-L1 blockade in urothelial cancer. Whole-study context: Blood gave a median approximately 140,000 T cells. Study-wide findings and caveats: For durable-benefit patients, tumor-associated blood clones expanded more at 3 weeks.

Germline loops: CDR1 SNHLY, CDR2 FYNNEI. CDR3 length equals 14 residues. The V and J ends lost 0 bases and 2 bases respectively, with 6 bases between them. As regards this clone: Its antigen remains unidentified.

Time point reported: pretreatment peripheral blood. Libraries were prepared by immunoSEQ multiplex PCR; TCRdb keeps only in-frame clonotypes and omits some of them. The sample holds fewer than 60,000 clones, approximately 85% seen once. The clonotype originates from a man between 65 and 80 years old with urothelial cancer. Here the sequenced sample was PBMCs, taken around atezolizumab (anti-PD-L1) treatment. The chain uses TRBV2 and TRBJ2-3; D not certain. The CDR3 nucleotides are TGTGCCAGCAGTGAAGCGGCCCACACAGATACGCAGTATTTT. This encodes CASSEAAHTDTQYF.